The rows below give T cell receptor beta chains drawn from one sample of a study of circulating and synovial CD4+ cells in juvenile arthritis. Clones were sequenced by immunoSEQ multiplex PCR, and TCRdb holds only the in-frame ones, with some missing. In the table there are 32,000 or so clones, 90% to 95% of which are singletons. Input material: CD4+ T cells from blood. The source is a human donor with juvenile idiopathic arthritis. CDR3s include the opening cysteine and the closing phenylalanine or tryptophan. The D gene is left open where the match is weak. A clone size is listed for some rows: how often the clone was seen (once, few, many), or a class if it is expanded.

j_call v_call d_call clone_size cdr3_aa cdr3_nt
TRBJ1-2 TRBV6-4 NA NA CASTRADLDYGYTF TGTGCCAGCACCAGGGCGGACCTCGACTATGGCTACACCTTC
TRBJ2-7 TRBV28 NA NA CASSPPQGRYEQYF TGTGCCAGCAGCCCCCCACAGGGACGGTACGAGCAGTACTTC
TRBJ2-7 TRBV5-6 NA NA CASSLKLAFYEQYF TGTGCCAGCAGCTTGAAACTAGCTTTCTACGAGCAGTACTTC
TRBJ2-7 TRBV6-5 TRBD1 NA CASRVGQITYEQYF TGTGCCAGCCGGGTGGGACAGATTACCTACGAGCAGTACTTC
TRBJ2-3 TRBV14 NA NA CASSQGYTQYF TGTGCCAGCAGCCAGGGCTATACGCAGTATTTT
TRBJ2-1 TRBV9 NA NA CASSVVIGARANEQFF TGTGCCAGCAGCGTAGTTATAGGGGCCAGGGCCAATGAGCAGTTCTTC
TRBJ2-3 TRBV4-2 NA NA CASSQDPSLTDTQYF TGTGCCAGCAGCCAAGATCCTAGCCTCACAGATACGCAGTATTTT
TRBJ1-2 TRBV29-1 NA once CSVEELGDYGYTF TGCAGCGTTGAAGAATTAGGGGACTATGGCTACACCTTC
TRBJ2-7 TRBV6-9 NA NA CASSLPPGDSYEQYF TGTGCCAGCAGTTTACCACCGGGGGACTCCTACGAGCAGTACTTC
TRBJ2-2 TRBV5-1 NA once CASSLDGNTGELFF TGCGCCAGCAGCTTGGACGGGAACACCGGGGAGCTGTTTTTT
TRBJ1-2 TRBV7-2 NA NA CASSPRPRNGYTF TGTGCCAGCAGCCCCCGCCCGCGAAACGGCTACACCTTC
TRBJ1-1 TRBV11-2 NA NA CASSFTGISGAFF TGTGCCAGCAGCTTTACAGGGATCTCGGGGGCTTTCTTT
TRBJ2-3 TRBV28 NA NA CASRTGTPGMDTQYF TGTGCCAGCAGGACCGGGACTCCAGGCATGGATACGCAGTATTTT
TRBJ2-7 TRBV6-5 NA NA CASRSTGGQSYEQYF TGTGCCAGCAGGTCTACCGGGGGACAGAGCTACGAGCAGTACTTC
TRBJ1-6 TRBV19 NA NA CASSTRPGNSPLHF TGTGCCAGTAGTACCAGACCGGGAAATTCACCCCTCCACTTT
TRBJ1-1 TRBV12-5 NA once CASGEAPGTEAFF TGTGCTAGTGGCGAGGCTCCGGGGACTGAAGCTTTCTTT
TRBJ2-1 TRBV9 NA NA CASSTTSYSYNEQFF TGTGCCAGCAGCACAACTAGCTACTCCTACAATGAGCAGTTCTTC
TRBJ2-1 TRBV27 NA NA CASSTLPGQGFLNEQFF TGTGCCAGCAGTACCCTACCCGGGCAGGGGTTCCTTAATGAGCAGTTCTTC
TRBJ1-2 TRBV10-1 NA NA CASAGGFDYTF TGCGCCAGCGCCGGGGGGTTTGACTACACCTTC
TRBJ2-7 TRBV5-6 NA NA CASSLRVKHYEQYF TGTGCCAGCAGCCTCCGGGTAAAACACTACGAGCAGTACTTC
TRBJ2-7 TRBV11-2 NA NA CASSLGFGSELYEQYF TGTGCCAGCAGCTTAGGGTTCGGGTCCGAACTCTACGAGCAGTACTTC
TRBJ1-2 TRBV28 TRBD1 NA CASRGTGDNYGYTF TGTGCCAGCAGAGGGACAGGGGACAACTATGGCTACACCTTC
TRBJ2-1 TRBV15 TRBD2 NA CATSGGGPGLAGLSSYNEQFF TGTGCCACCAGCGGAGGGGGTCCAGGACTAGCGGGGCTCAGCTCCTACAATGAGCAGTTCTTC
TRBJ1-5 TRBV28 NA NA CASSLYQGNQPQHF TGTGCCAGCAGTTTATATCAGGGTAATCAGCCCCAGCATTTT
TRBJ2-2 TRBV18 NA NA CASSPRAGELFF TGTGCCAGCTCCCCGAGAGCCGGGGAGCTGTTTTTT
TRBJ2-7 TRBV4-2 TRBD2 NA CASSQDGTSGSGGYEQYF TGTGCCAGCAGCCAAGATGGGACTAGCGGGAGCGGGGGATACGAGCAGTACTTC
TRBJ1-1 TRBV4-2 NA NA CASSQDPGNSEAFF TGTGCCAGCAGCCAAGATCCAGGGAACTCTGAAGCTTTCTTT
TRBJ1-5 TRBV5-8 NA NA CASRLAVSAVGNQPQHF TGTGCCAGCAGGCTTGCGGTGAGTGCAGTAGGCAATCAGCCCCAGCATTTT
TRBJ1-1 TRBV9 NA NA CASSVYGTAMNTEAFF TGTGCCAGCAGCGTCTACGGGACTGCCATGAACACTGAAGCTTTCTTT
TRBJ2-3 TRBV30 TRBD2 NA CAWSQSGRISTDTQYF TGTGCCTGGAGTCAGAGCGGGAGGATTAGCACAGATACGCAGTATTTT
TRBJ1-1 TRBV15 NA NA CATSRDVGGTEAFF TGTGCCACCAGCAGAGATGTCGGGGGCACTGAAGCTTTCTTT
TRBJ1-1 TRBV21-1 NA few CASSNPGCSGAFF TGTGCCAGCAGCAACCCGGGATGCTCTGGGGCTTTCTTT
TRBJ1-5 TRBV5-1 NA NA CASSRDGGNHQPQHF TGCGCCAGCAGCCGGGACGGGGGAAACCATCAGCCCCAGCATTTT
TRBJ2-7 TRBV5-1 TRBD2 NA CASSFSRREEAYEQYF TGCGCCAGCAGTTTCTCTAGGCGGGAGGAGGCCTACGAGCAGTACTTC
TRBJ2-1 TRBV4-3 NA NA CASSQEEGASNEQFF TGCGCCAGCAGCCAAGAGGAGGGAGCCAGCAATGAGCAGTTCTTC
TRBJ2-1 TRBV9 TRBD2 NA CASSVGTSGNEQFF TGTGCCAGCAGCGTCGGGACTAGCGGCAATGAGCAGTTCTTC
TRBJ2-5 TRBV9 NA once CASSGGLKETQYF TGTGCCAGCAGCGGGGGACTGAAAGAGACCCAGTACTTC
TRBJ2-7 TRBV7-2 NA NA CASSLARGYEQYF TGTGCCAGCAGCTTAGCGCGGGGCTACGAGCAGTACTTC
TRBJ1-3 TRBV15 TRBD1 NA CATSRGQGTGNTIYF TGTGCCACCAGCAGGGGACAGGGGACTGGAAACACCATATATTTT
TRBJ2-5 TRBV11-3 NA NA CASSRELQETQYF TGTGCCAGCAGCCGGGAGCTCCAAGAGACCCAGTACTTC
TRBJ2-3 TRBV5-1 TRBD2 NA CASSLTSGGADTQYF TGCGCCAGCAGCTTGACTAGCGGGGGGGCAGATACGCAGTATTTT
TRBJ1-1 TRBV18 NA NA CASSQQTNTEAFF TGTGCCAGCTCACAACAGACGAACACTGAAGCTTTCTTT
TRBJ2-3 TRBV27 TRBD2 NA CASSRGLAGNTDTQYF TGTGCCAGCAGTCGAGGACTAGCGGGGAACACAGATACGCAGTATTTT
TRBJ2-5 TRBV5-1 TRBD2 NA CASSASGAQETQYF TGCGCCAGCAGCGCCAGCGGGGCCCAAGAGACCCAGTACTTC
TRBJ1-1 TRBV6-6 NA NA CASSRTLNTEAFF TGTGCCAGCAGTCGTACATTGAACACTGAAGCTTTCTTT
TRBJ2-7 TRBV27 TRBD2 once CASSLADGFSYEQYF TGTGCCAGCAGTCTAGCGGACGGTTTCTCCTACGAGCAGTACTTC
TRBJ2-7 TRBV2 NA NA CASSELYEQYF TGTGCCAGCAGTGAATTATACGAGCAGTACTTC
TRBJ2-7 TRBV29-1 TRBD1 NA CSVIPGQGGYEQYF TGCAGCGTTATTCCGGGACAGGGGGGCTACGAGCAGTACTTC
TRBJ1-5 TRBV6-4 NA NA CASLGQQHF TGTGCCAGTCTCGGACAACAGCATTTT
TRBJ1-6 TRBV6-5 TRBD1 once CASSYVDRGNSPLHF TGTGCCAGCAGTTATGTGGACAGGGGCAATTCACCCCTCCACTTT
TRBJ1-1 TRBV6-5 NA NA CASSYSGRGAEAFF TGTGCCAGCAGTTACTCTGGTCGAGGCGCTGAAGCTTTCTTT
TRBJ2-7 TRBV11-2 NA NA CASSLAGAVNEQYF TGTGCCAGCAGCTTAGCGGGAGCAGTCAACGAGCAGTACTTC
TRBJ2-7 TRBV7-8 TRBD2 NA CASSLLAEVYEQYF TGTGCCAGCAGCTTACTAGCGGAGGTCTACGAGCAGTACTTC
TRBJ2-2 TRBV6-1 NA NA CASSAQGRYNTGELFF TGTGCCAGCAGTGCTCAGGGGAGATACAACACCGGGGAGCTGTTTTTT
TRBJ1-4 TRBV18 NA NA CASSPPGEEKLFF TGTGCCAGCTCACCACCGGGCGAGGAAAAACTGTTTTTT
TRBJ2-3 TRBV25-1 NA NA CASGQSTDTQYF TGTGCCAGCGGACAGTCCACAGATACGCAGTATTTT
TRBJ1-2 TRBV19 NA NA CASQGQSHYGYTF TGTGCCAGTCAGGGACAATCCCACTATGGCTACACCTTC